The clone carrying this T cell receptor (beta chain) has a count of ten or more. The data belong to a study of regulatory T cells in long-lasting Graves disease. Relying on iRepertoire HTBI primers and Arm-PCR of CDR3 regions, the team built TCR beta libraries. TCRdb processed the multiplex PCR reads anew with MiXCR; each CDR3 protein has one entry. The sample records about 430,000 distinct CDR3 sequences, around 16% being singletons. Indicated time point: newly diagnosed GD, antithyroid drugs for less than 3 months. Following extraction of RNA from PBMCs, that RNA was used to make the TCR library. These data also featured in a second study, about T cells in Graves' hyperthyroidism and ophthalmopathy.

The sample here was peripheral blood mononuclear cells (PBMCs), taken at new diagnosis, from a patient treated with antithyroid drugs. The TCR sequence derives from a woman aged 40 to 49 with Graves disease.

The CDR3 protein is CASSRTGQLSNQPQHF. The CDR3 bases are TGTGCCAGCAGTCGGACAGGCCAACTATCTAATCAGCCCCAGCATTTT. The gene calls are TRBV2 and TRBJ1-5, with 7 bases matching TRBD1. This CDR3 spans 16 amino acids. The germline gives CDR1 SNHLY, CDR2 FYNNEI. Unmatched junction bases numbered 11, after V lost 5 bases and J lost 4 bases.